Listed below are T cell receptor beta chains from one sample, sequenced in a study of blood T cell repertoires in COVID-19. The assay was immunoSEQ multiplex PCR, and TCRdb's table has in-frame clones only and misses some. The sample gives around 300,000 clones, approximately 90% of which show up once; approximately 2% is in the top ten. Sequences were obtained from PBMCs or T cells enriched from blood (not recorded which). The receptors were gathered from a woman between 55 and 75 years old in a cohort exposed to, infected with or recovered from COVID-19 (not recorded which). CDR3s include the opening cysteine and the closing phenylalanine or tryptophan. The D gene is left open where the match is weak. A row's size may be missing; if present it is once, few, many or a size class.

size	J	D	V	CDR3	DNA
-	TRBJ1-1	-	TRBV28	CASSLIRLRDMNTEAFF	TGTGCCAGCAGTTTGATCCGTCTGAGAGATATGAACACTGAAGCTTTCTTT
-	TRBJ2-7	TRBD1	TRBV5-1	CASSPGTGVSSYEQYF	TGCGCCAGCAGCCCGGGGACAGGCGTTAGCTCCTACGAGCAGTACTTC
-	TRBJ2-1	TRBD2	TRBV6-5	CASSPSRGGYNEQFF	TGTGCCAGCAGTCCCTCTAGGGGAGGGTACAATGAGCAGTTCTTC
-	TRBJ2-7	TRBD1	TRBV6-5	CASSKRQGFLAEQYF	TGTGCCAGCAGTAAAAGACAGGGATTCCTCGCCGAGCAGTACTTC
-	TRBJ2-3	TRBD1	TRBV7-2	CASSSRDRDTQYF	TGTGCCAGCAGCAGCCGGGACAGAGATACGCAGTATTTT
once	TRBJ1-5	TRBD1	TRBV3-1/TRBV3-2	CASSHGDREGQPQHF	TGTGCCAGCAGCCACGGTGACAGGGAAGGTCAGCCCCAGCATTTT
few	TRBJ2-1	TRBD1	TRBV19	CASSKDRQGMDEQFF	TGTGCCAGTAGTAAAGACCGACAGGGGATGGATGAGCAGTTCTTC
-	TRBJ2-7	TRBD1	TRBV5-1	CASSGTQGAAGEQYF	TGCGCCAGCAGCGGAACTCAGGGGGCGGCGGGCGAGCAGTACTTC
-	TRBJ2-1	TRBD2	TRBV28	CASPPSGRAEGSYEQFF	TGTGCCAGCCCGCCTAGCGGGAGGGCTGAGGGGTCCTATGAGCAGTTCTTC
-	TRBJ1-2	-	TRBV7-9	CASSPLGGLDYTF	TGTGCCAGCAGCCCACTCGGGGGACTCGACTACACCTTC
-	TRBJ1-1	TRBD1	TRBV6-4	CASSVGQGNTEAFF	TGTGCCAGCAGTGTCGGACAGGGGAACACTGAAGCTTTCTTT
-	TRBJ2-7	TRBD2	TRBV24-1	CATSDFLGGRHEQYF	TGTGCCACCAGTGATTTCCTGGGAGGGAGACACGAGCAGTACTTC
-	TRBJ2-7	-	TRBV5-3	CARSLGSQEVGHYEQYF	TGTGCCAGAAGCTTGGGGTCGCAGGAGGTAGGGCACTACGAGCAGTACTTC
-	TRBJ1-5	-	TRBV4-1	CASSQDNAGLNNQPQHF	TGCGCCAGCAGCCAAGATAACGCGGGATTAAACAATCAGCCCCAGCATTTT
-	TRBJ2-1	TRBD1	TRBV5-1	CASSSRDRGRGEQFF	TGCGCCAGCAGCTCCCGGGACAGGGGGCGGGGTGAGCAGTTCTTC
-	TRBJ2-7	TRBD1	TRBV24-1	CATSDGAPGQRALYF	TGTGCCACCAGTGATGGGGCCCCGGGACAGAGGGCTTTGTACTTC
once	TRBJ2-3	-	TRBV10-3	CAISVGSTDTQYF	TGTGCCATCAGTGTTGGCTCCACAGATACGCAGTATTTT
-	TRBJ1-6	TRBD1	TRBV7-9	CASRPLTGGNSPLHF	TGTGCCAGCAGACCACTTACAGGGGGCAATTCACCCCTCCACTTT
few	TRBJ1-2	TRBD1	TRBV28	CASSRGGQVYGYTF	TGTGCCAGCAGCCGGGGCGGACAGGTCTATGGCTACACCTTC
-	TRBJ1-5	-	TRBV7-2	CASSLLGPLSNQPQHF	TGTGCCAGCAGCTTATTGGGGCCCCTAAGCAATCAGCCCCAGCATTTT
few	TRBJ2-5	-	TRBV6-6	CASGGTLDQETQYF	TGTGCCAGCGGCGGGACGCTTGACCAAGAGACCCAGTACTTC
-	TRBJ2-3	TRBD2	TRBV9	CASSVVSGSSPDTQYF	TGTGCCAGCAGCGTAGTTAGCGGGAGCTCCCCAGATACGCAGTATTTT